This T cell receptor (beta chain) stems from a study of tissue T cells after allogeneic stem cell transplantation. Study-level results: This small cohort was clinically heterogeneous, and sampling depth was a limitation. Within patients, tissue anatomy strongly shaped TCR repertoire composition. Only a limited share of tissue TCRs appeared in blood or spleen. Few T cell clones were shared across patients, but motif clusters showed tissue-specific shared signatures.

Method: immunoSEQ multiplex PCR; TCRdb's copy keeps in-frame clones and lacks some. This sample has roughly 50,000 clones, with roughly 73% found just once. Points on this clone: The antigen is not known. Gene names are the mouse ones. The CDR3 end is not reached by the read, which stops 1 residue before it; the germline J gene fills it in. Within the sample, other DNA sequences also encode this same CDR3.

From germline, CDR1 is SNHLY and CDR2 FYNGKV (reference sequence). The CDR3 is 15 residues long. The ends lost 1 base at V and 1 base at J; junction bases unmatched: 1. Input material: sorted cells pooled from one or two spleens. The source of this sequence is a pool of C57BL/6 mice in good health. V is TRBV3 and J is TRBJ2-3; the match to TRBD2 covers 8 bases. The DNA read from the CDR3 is TGTGCCAGCAGCTTAGAACTGGGGGGTGCAGAAACGCTGTAT. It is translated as CASSLELGGAETLY. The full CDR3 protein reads CASSLELGGAETLYF.